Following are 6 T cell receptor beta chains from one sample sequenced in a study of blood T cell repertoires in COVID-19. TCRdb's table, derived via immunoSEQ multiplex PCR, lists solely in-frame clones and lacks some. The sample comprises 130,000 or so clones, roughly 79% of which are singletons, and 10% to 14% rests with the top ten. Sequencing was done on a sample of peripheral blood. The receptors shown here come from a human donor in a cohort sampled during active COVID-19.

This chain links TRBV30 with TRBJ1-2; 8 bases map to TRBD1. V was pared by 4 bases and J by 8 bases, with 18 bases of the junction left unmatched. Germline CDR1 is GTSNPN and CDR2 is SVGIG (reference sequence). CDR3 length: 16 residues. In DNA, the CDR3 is TGTGCCTGGACCGCGCAGGGGGCTGCCGCAGGATTCGGCTACACCTTC. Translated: CAWTAQGAAAGFGYTF.

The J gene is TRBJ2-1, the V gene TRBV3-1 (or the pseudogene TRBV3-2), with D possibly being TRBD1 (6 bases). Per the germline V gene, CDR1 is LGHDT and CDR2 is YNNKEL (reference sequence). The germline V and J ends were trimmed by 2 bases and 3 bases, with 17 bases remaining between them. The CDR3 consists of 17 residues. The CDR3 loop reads CASSQSVWGLLYNEQFF. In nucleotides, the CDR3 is TGTGCCAGCAGCCAATCGGTTTGGGGGCTACTCTACAATGAGCAGTTCTTC.

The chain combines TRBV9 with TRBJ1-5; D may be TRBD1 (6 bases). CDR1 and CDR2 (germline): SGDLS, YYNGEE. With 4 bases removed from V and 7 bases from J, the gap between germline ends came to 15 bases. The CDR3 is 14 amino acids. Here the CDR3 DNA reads TGTGCCAGCAGCCCTACAGGGAGGGACCAGCCCCAGCATTTT. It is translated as CASSPTGRDQPQHF.

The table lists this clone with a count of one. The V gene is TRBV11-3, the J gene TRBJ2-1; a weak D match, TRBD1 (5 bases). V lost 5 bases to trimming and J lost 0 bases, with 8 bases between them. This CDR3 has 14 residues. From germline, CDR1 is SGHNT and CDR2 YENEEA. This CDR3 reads CASSADSSYNEQFF. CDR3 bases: TGTGCCAGCAGCGCCGACAGCTCCTACAATGAGCAGTTCTTC.

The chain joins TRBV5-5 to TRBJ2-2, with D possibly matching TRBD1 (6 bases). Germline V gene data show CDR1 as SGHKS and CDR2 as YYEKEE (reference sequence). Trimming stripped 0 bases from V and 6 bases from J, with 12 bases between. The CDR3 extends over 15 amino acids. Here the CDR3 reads CASSLDQGIPGELFF. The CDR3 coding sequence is TGTGCCAGCAGCTTGGACCAGGGGATCCCCGGGGAGCTGTTTTTT.

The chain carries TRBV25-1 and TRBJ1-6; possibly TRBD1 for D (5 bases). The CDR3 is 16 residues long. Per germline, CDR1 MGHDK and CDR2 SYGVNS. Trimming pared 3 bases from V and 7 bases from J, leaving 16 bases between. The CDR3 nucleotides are TGTGCCAGCAGTGACACTCGGGGGGTTGGGAATTCACCCCTCCACTTT. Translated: CASSDTRGVGNSPLHF.